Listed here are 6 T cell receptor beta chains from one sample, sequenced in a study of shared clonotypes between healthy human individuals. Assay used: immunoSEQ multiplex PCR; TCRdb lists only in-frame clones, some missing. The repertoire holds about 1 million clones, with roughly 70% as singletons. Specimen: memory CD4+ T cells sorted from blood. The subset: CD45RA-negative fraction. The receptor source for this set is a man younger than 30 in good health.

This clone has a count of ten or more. The CDR3 coding sequence is TGCGCCACCTCGACAGGGGGCGTTTCAGAAAAACTGTTTTTT. It yields the protein CATSTGGVSEKLFF. V and J are TRBV5-1 and TRBJ1-4, with 10 bases that match TRBD1. The V segment lost 9 bases and the J segment 8 bases; nucleotides outside the gene matches: 10. CDR1 is SGHRS and CDR2 is YFSETQ in the germline V gene. CDR3 length equals 14 residues. The complete variable domain, with remaining parts taken from reference TRBV5-1 and TRBJ1-4, reads KAGVTQTPRYLIKTRGQQVTLSCSPISGHRSVSWYQQTPGQGLQFLFEYFSETQRNKGNFPGRFSGRQFSNSRSEMNVSTLELGDSALYLCATSTGGVSEKLFFGSGTQLSVL.

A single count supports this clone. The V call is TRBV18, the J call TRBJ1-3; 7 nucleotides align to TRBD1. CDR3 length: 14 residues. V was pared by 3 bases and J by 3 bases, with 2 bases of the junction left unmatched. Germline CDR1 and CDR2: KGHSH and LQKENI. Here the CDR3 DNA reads TGTGCCAGCTCACCCGGACAGGTTGGAAACACCATATATTTT. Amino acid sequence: CASSPGQVGNTIYF. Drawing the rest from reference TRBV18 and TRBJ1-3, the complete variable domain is NAGVMQNPRHLVRRRGQEARLRCSPMKGHSHVYWYRQLPEEGLKFMVYLQKENIIDESGMPKERFSAEFPKEGPSILRIQQVVRGDSAAYFCASSPGQVGNTIYFGEGSWLTVV.

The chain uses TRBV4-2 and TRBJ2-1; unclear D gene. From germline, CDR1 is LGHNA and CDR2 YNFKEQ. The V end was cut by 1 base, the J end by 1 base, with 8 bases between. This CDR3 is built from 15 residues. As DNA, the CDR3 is TGTGCCAGCAGCCAAGGGTTAAGGTCCTACAATGAGCAGTTCTTC. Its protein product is CASSQGLRSYNEQFF.

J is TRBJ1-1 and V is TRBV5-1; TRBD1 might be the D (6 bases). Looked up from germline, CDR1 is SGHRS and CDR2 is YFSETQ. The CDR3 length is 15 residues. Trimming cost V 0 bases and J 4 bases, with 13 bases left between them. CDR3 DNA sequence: TGCGCCAGCAGCTTGGTGGCAGGGGAGGGCACTGAAGCTTTCTTT. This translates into CASSLVAGEGTEAFF.

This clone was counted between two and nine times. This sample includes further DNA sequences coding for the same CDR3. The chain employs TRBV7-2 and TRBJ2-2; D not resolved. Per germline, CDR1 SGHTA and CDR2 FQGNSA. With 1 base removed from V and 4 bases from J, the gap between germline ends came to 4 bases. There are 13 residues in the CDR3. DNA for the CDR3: TGTGCCAGCAGCTTAGACGGCACCGGGGAGCTGTTTTTT. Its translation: CASSLDGTGELFF.

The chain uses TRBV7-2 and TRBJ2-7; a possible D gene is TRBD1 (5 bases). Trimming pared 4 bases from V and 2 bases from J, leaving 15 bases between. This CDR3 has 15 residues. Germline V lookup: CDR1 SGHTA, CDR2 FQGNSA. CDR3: CASSSLPGATYEQYF. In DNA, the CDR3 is TGTGCCAGCAGCTCCCTACCTGGGGCCACCTACGAGCAGTACTTC.